The clone carrying this T cell receptor (beta chain) was picked up one time. The data were obtained in a study of CD8 T cells in Susac syndrome. RNA amounts of about 0.45 to 1 ug underwent reverse transcription with random hexamers. TCRdb independently ran MiXCR on the immunoSEQ multiplex PCR reads; one entry per CDR3 protein. The table shows about 150,000 distinct CDR3 sequences, with 90% to 96% occurring only once. V lost 8 bases, J lost 7 bases, and 12 bases stayed unmatched. From germline, CDR1 is SNHLY and CDR2 FYNNEI. The CDR3 totals 15 residues. Sequencing was done on a sample of CD4+ T cells from PBMCs. The origin of this receptor is a human donor with Susac syndrome. The chain couples TRBV2 to TRBJ1-5; 9 bases are shared with TRBD1. Written as DNA, the CDR3 is TGTGCCAGCTCTGCCGGTCTACAGGGGGCCCAGCCCCAGCATTTT. Protein product: CASSAGLQGAQPQHF.